This T cell receptor beta chain was observed in a study of CD8 T cells in ankylosing spondylitis. Regarding the study as a whole: Roughly 8 highly homologous variants made up a TCR beta motif that seemed to typify ankylosing spondylitis blood.

Each CDR3 protein gets one entry after TCRdb re-called the 5' RACE reads with MiXCR. Among fewer than 550,000 distinct CDR3 sequences listed, 5.3% were seen once. This clonotype was counted at least ten times. Its antigen is as yet unknown. The ends were cut back, 6 bases at V and 6 bases at J, with 11 bases in the middle. Germline values: CDR1 SQVTM, CDR2 ANQGSEA. CDR3 length: 11 residues. The receptor was isolated from a male donor with ankylosing spondylitis. The chain is built from TRBV29-1 and TRBJ1-1; D possibly corresponds to TRBD1 (6 bases). The sequenced material came from blood, either unsorted or a sorted T cell fraction (not recorded which). The CDR3, as DNA: TGCAGCGTGGCAGGGGTGGCTGAAGCTTTCTTT. Translation gives CSVAGVAEAFF.